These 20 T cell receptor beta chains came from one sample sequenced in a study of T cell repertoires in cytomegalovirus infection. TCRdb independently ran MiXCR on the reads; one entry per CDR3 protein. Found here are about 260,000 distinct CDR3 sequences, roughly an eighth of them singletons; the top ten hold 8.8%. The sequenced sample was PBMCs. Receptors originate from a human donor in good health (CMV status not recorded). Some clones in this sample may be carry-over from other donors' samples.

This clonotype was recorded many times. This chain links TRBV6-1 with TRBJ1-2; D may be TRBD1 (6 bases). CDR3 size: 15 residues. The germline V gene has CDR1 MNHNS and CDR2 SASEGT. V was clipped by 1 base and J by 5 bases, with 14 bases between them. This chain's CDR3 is CASSEVGGLTYGYTF. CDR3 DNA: TGTGCCAGCAGTGAAGTGGGGGGCTTAACTTATGGCTACACCTTC.

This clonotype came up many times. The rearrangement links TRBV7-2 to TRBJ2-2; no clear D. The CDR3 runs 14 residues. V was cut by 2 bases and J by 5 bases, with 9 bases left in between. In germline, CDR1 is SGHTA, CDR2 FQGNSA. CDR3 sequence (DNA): TGTGCCAGCAGCTTATTTGGGATTACCGGGGAGCTGTTTTTT. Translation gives CASSLFGITGELFF.

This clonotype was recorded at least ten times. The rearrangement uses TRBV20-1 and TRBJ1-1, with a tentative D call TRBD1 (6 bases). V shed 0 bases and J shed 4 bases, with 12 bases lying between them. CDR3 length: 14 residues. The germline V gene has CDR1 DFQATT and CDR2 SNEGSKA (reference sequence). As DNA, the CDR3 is TGCAGTGCTAGAGATCCCGGACAGTCCACTGAAGCTTTCTTT. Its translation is CSARDPGQSTEAFF.

This CDR3 reads CASSGSWGYTF. Written as DNA, the CDR3 is TGTGCCAGCAGCGGGTCTTGGGGCTACACCTTC. The rearrangement uses TRBV28 and TRBJ1-2; no reliable D call. The germline CDR1 and CDR2 sequences are MDHEN and SYDVKM. V lost 6 bases and J lost 8, with 10 bases in between. The CDR3 loop spans 11 amino acids.

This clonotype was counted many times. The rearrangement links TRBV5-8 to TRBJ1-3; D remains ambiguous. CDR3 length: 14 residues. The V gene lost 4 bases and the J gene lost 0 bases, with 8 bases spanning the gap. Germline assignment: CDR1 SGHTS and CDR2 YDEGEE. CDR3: CASSVYNSGNTIYF. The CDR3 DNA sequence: TGTGCCAGCAGCGTATATAACTCTGGAAACACCATATATTTT.

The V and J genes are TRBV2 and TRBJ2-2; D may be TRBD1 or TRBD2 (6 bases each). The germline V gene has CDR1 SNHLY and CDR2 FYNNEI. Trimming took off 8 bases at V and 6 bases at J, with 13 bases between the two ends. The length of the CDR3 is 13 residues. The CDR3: CASSRGASGELFF. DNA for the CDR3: TGTGCCAGCTCGAGGGGGGCCTCCGGGGAGCTGTTTTTT. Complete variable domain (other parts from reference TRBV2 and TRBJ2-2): EPEVTQTPSHQVTQMGQEVILRCVPISNHLYFYWYRQILGQKVEFLVSFYNNEISEKSEIFDDQFSVERPDGSNFTLKIRSTKLEDSAMYFCASSRGASGELFFGEGSRLTVL.

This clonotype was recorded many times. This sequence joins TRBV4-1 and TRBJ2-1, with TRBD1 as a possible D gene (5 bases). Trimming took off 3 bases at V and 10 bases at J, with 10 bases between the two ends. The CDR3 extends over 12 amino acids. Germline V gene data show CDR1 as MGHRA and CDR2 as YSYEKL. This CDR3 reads CASSQTRTEQFF. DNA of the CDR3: TGCGCCAGCAGCCAGACCCGGACAGAGCAGTTCTTC.

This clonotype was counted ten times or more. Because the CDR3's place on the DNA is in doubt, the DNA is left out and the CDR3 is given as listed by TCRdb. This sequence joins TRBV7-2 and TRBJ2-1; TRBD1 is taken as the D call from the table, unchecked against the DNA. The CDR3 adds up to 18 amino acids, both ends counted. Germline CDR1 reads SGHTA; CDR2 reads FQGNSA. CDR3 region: CASSPSFGAASSYNEQFF.

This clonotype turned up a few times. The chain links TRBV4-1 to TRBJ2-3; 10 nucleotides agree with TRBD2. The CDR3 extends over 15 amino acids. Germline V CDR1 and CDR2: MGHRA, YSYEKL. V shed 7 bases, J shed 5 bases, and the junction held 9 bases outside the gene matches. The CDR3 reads CASKREAGGRDTQYF. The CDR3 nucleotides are TGCGCCAGCAAGAGGGAAGCGGGAGGGCGAGATACGCAGTATTTT.

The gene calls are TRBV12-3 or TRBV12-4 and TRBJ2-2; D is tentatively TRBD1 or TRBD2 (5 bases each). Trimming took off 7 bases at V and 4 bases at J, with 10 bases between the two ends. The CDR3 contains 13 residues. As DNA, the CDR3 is TGTGCCAGCATGAGAGGGACCACCGGGGAGCTGTTTTTT. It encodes CASMRGTTGELFF.

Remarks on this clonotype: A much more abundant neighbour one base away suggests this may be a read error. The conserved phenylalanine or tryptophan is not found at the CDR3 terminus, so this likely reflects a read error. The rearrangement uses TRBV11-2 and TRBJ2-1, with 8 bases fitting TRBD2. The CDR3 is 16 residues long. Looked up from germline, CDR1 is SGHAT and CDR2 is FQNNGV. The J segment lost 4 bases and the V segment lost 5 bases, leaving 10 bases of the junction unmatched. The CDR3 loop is CASSMRPSGPYNEQFV. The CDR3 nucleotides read TGTGCCAGCAGCATGCGACCTAGCGGGCCTTACAATGAGCAGTTCGTC.

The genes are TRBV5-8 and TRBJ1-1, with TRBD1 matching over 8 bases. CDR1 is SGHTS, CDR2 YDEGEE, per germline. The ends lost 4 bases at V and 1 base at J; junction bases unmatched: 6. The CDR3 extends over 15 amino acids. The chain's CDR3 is CASSKPDRANTEAFF. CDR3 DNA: TGTGCCAGCAGCAAACCGGACAGGGCGAACACTGAAGCTTTCTTT.

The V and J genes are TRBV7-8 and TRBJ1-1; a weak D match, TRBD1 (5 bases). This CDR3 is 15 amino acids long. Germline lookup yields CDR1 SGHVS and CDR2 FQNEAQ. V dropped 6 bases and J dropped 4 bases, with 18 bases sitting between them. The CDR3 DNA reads TGTGCCAGCAGTCCAAGGACATATCGGCCCACTGAAGCTTTCTTT. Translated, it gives CASSPRTYRPTEAFF. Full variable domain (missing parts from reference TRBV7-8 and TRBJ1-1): GAGVSQSPRYKVAKRGQDVALRCDPISGHVSLFWYQQALGQGPEFLTYFQNEAQLDKSGLPSDRFFAERPEGSVSTLKIQRTQQEDSAVYLCASSPRTYRPTEAFFGQGTRLTVV.

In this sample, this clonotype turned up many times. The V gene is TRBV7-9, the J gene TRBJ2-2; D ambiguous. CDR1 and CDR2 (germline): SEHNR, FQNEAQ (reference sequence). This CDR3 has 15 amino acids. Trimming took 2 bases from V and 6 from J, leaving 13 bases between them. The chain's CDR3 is CASSLWASSPGELFF. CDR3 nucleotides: TGTGCCAGCAGCTTATGGGCTAGTTCCCCCGGGGAGCTGTTTTTT.

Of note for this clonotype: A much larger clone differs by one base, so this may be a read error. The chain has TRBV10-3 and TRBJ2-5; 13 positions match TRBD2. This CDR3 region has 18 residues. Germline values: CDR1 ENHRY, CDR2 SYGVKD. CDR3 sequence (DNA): TGTGCCACCAGTGAGTCTTTGACTAGCGGGGGGCCGCAAGAGACCCAGTACTTC. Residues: CATSESLTSGGPQETQYF.

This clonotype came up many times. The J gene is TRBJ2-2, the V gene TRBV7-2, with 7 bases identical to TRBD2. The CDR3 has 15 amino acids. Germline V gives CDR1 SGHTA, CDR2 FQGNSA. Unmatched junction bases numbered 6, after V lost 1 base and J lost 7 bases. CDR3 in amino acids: CASSLVAGVHGELFF. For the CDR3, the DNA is TGTGCCAGCAGCTTAGTTGCGGGAGTACACGGGGAGCTGTTTTTT.

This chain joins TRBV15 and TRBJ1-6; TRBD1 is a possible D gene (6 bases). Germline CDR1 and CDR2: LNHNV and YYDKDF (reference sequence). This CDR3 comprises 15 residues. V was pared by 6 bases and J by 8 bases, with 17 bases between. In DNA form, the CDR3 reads TGTGCCACCAGGGTAACGTGGGGGCTCGATTCACCCCTCCACTTT. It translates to CATRVTWGLDSPLHF. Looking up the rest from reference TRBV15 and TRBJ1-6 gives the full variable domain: DAMVIQNPRYQVTQFGKPVTLSCSQTLNHNVMYWYQQKSSQAPKLLFHYYDKDFNNEADTPDNFQSRRPNTSFCFLDIRSPGLGDTAMYLCATRVTWGLDSPLHFGNGTRLTVT.

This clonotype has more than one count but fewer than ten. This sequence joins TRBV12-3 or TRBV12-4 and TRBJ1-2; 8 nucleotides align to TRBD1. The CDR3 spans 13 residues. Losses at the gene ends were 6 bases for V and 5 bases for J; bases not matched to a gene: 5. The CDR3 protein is CASRIQGGYGYTF. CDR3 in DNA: TGTGCCAGCAGGATACAGGGGGGTTATGGCTACACCTTC.

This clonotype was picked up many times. CDR3 nucleotide sequence: TGTGCCAGCAGCTCCCAAAAGGACGCGAGGGGCTACACCTTC. This sequence encodes CASSSQKDARGYTF. The chain couples TRBV7-2 to TRBJ1-2; D ambiguous. The CDR3 consists of 14 residues. Trimming cost V 4 bases and J 8 bases, with 17 bases left between them. The germline gives CDR1 SGHTA, CDR2 FQGNSA.

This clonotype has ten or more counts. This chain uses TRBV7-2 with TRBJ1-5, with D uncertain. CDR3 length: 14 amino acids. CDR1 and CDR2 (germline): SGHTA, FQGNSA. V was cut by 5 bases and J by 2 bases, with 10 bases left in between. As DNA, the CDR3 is TGTGCCAGCAGCACGGGAGGCGGCAATCAGCCCCAGCATTTT. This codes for CASSTGGGNQPQHF.